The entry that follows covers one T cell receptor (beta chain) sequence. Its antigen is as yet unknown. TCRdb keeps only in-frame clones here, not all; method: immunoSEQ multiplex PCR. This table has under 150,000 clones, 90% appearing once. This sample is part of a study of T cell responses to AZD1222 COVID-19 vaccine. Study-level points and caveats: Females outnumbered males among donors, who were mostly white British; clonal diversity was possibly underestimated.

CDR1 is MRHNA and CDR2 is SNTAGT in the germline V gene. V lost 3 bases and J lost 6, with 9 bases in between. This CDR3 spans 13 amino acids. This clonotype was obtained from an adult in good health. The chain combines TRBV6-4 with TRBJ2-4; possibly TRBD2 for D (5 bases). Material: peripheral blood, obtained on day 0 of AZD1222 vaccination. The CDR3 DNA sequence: TGTGCCAGCAGTGAAAAAGGAGGAAACATTCAGTACTTC. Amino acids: CASSEKGGNIQYF.